The source of this T cell receptor (beta chain) is a study of T cells in Graves' hyperthyroidism and ophthalmopathy. Overall study findings and caveats: Model-based prediction identified ophthalmopathy a median about 7 months prior to its onset. The blood repertoire included most of the expanded thyroid clonotypes above 0.001.

The length of the CDR3 is 12 residues. Looked up from germline, CDR1 is SEHNR and CDR2 is FQNEAQ (reference sequence). Germline trimming cut 6 bases from V and 16 bases from J; bases unmatched to any gene: 10. Notes on this clonotype: Its target is not known.

Researchers amplified the TCR beta CDR3 regions from RNA transcripts. HTBI primers were employed in a first-round RT-PCR of the TCR CDR3. Via MiXCR, TCRdb re-called the multiplex PCR reads, giving one row per CDR3 protein. The sample includes a few hundred thousand distinct CDR3 sequences, around a fifth of them seen just once. The V gene is TRBV7-9, the J gene TRBJ1-5, with TRBD1 matching 9 bases. Sequencing used blood. The receptor was isolated from an older woman with Graves' ophthalmopathy. The CDR3 spells CASREGQGRYHF. In DNA form, the CDR3 reads TGTGCCAGCAGGGAGGGACAGGGAAGATACCATTTT.